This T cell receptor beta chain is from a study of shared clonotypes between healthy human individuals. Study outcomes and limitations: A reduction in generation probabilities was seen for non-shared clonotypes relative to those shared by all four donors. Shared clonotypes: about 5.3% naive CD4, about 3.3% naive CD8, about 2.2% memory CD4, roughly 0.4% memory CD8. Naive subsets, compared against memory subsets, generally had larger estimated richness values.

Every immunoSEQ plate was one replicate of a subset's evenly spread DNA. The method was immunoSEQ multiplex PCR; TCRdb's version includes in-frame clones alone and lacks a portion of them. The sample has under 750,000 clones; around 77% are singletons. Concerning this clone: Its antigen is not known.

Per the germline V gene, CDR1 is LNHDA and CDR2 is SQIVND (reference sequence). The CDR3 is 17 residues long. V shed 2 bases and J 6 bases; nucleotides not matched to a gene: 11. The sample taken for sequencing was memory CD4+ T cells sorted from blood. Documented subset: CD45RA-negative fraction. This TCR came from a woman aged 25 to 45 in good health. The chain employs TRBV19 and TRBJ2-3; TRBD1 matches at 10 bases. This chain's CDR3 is CASSIRRQGAKGDTQYF. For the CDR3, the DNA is TGTGCCAGTAGTATACGAAGACAGGGGGCGAAGGGGGATACGCAGTATTTT. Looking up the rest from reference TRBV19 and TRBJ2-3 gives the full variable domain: DGGITQSPKYLFRKEGQNVTLSCEQNLNHDAMYWYRQDPGQGLRLIYYSQIVNDFQKGDIAEGYSVSREKKESFPLTVTSAQKNPTAFYLCASSIRRQGAKGDTQYFGPGTRLTVL.